This record looks at one TCR beta chain sequence and its context. What antigen it recognizes has not been identified. The junction and the germline gene differ at one end; a read error may be behind it. For sequencing of the TCRbeta CDR3 region, genomic DNA was extracted from the sorted cells. TCRbeta CDR3 regions were sequenced using the immunoSEQ Assay. TCRdb took this table from immuneACCESS and kept in-frame rearrangements with V and J called. Such tables lack part of the clones; where checked against another copy, unresolved V genes explain under half of the gap, and the rest is unexplained. This sample comprises some 40,000 clones, 85% of them detected only once. The top ten hold about 17% of the sample. Including cysteine and phenylalanine, the CDR3 has 15 amino acids. Left in the record is the CDR3 DNA by itself, 45 bases read in frame from the first base. CDR1 and CDR2, looked up from the germline V gene (reference sequence), are SGHNT and YYREEE.

This entry is derived from a study of OX40 agonist ivuxolimab in advanced cancers. Study-level background: The costimulatory receptor OX40 (CD134) was targeted by ivuxolimab, a fully human IgG2 agonistic monoclonal antibody. Intravenous ivuxolimab was administered to patients every 2 weeks at six dose levels: 0.01, 0.1, 0.3, 1.5, 3 and 10 mg/kg. Among the approximately 50 dose-escalation patients, about 19 had hepatocellular carcinoma, roughly 15 melanoma, 9 renal cell carcinoma and 9 head and neck cancer. In the dose-escalation cohort, 70% to 90% of patients were male, and the mean age was roughly 60 years with a range of roughly 23 to 79. Patients were allowed to have had prior anti-PD-1, anti-PD-L1 or anti-CTLA-4 therapy, and around 41% of the dose-escalation patients had previously received checkpoint inhibitors. Partial responses occurred in three dose-escalation patients, of whom one had hepatocellular carcinoma and two had cutaneous melanoma. Peripheral TCRbeta sequencing was intended to test whether TCR sequence diversity was altered and clonal T-cell expansion was caused by ivuxolimab. The paper reports the monotherapy dose-escalation portion (N of about 47 patients) of the phase I ivuxolimab trial. On the study overall, not on this receptor specifically: After ivuxolimab, expanded clones were on average more numerous among CD8+ T cells than among CD4+ T cells. In partial responders in the 0.1-3.0 mg/kg groups, normalized peripheral clonal expansion was found to be among the lowest, especially among CD8+ T cells. Antigen specificity was not determined for the clonally expanded peripheral T cells. Low levels of normalized T-cell clonal expansion were also seen in some patients who did not respond. Clonal expansion of both CD4+ and CD8+ blood T cells was observed from baseline to week 6 at doses 0.1 to 3.0 mg/kg.

Patients with autoimmune disease history or receiving systemic immunosuppression were excluded from the trial. Peripheral blood for TCR sequencing was drawn from every dose cohort at baseline, at cycle 4 day 1 and at cycle 7 day 1. The samples were taken from a phase I, first-in-human, multicenter, open-label dose-escalation trial of ivuxolimab. Adults with locally advanced or metastatic melanoma, renal cell, hepatocellular, or head and neck squamous cell carcinoma were enrolled in the trial. Before TCR sequencing, CD4+ T cells and CD8+ T cells were sorted from peripheral blood as separate populations.

The chain couples TRBV5-4 to TRBJ2-7, and possibly TRBD2, on 5 matching bases. The receptor's source is an adult with an advanced solid tumor such as melanoma, head and neck, liver or kidney cancer. The source was CD4+ or CD8+ T cells sorted from blood, collected in a trial of the OX40 agonist ivuxolimab. The encoded CDR3 is CASSQDTGITYEQYF. The nucleotide sequence is TGCGCCAGCAGCCAAGATACGGGAATTACCTACGAGCAGTACTTC.